What follows is one T cell receptor beta chain and its context. Antigen unknown. The entry originates in a study of cytomegalovirus exposure and HLA in healthy donors. Study-wide points: Cytomegalovirus status was reportedly diagnosed by the classifier with high specificity and sensitivity. A later analysis reportedly found fewer N-insertions in an Asian-associated ancestry cluster than the roughly 680-donor mean.

Use of 60 Vbeta and 13 Jbeta primers characterized the PCR. The method was immunoSEQ multiplex PCR; TCRdb's version includes in-frame clones alone and lacks a portion of them. The profile covers some 170,000 clones, with 8.5% to 10% appearing a single time and 1% to 1.5% taken by the ten largest. This TCR was recovered from a woman aged 25-40 years in good health and CMV-seropositive. Sequencing was carried out using PBMCs.

This chain's CDR3 is CASSAGTSGLRTDTQYF. CDR3 DNA: TGTGCCAGCAGCGCTGGGACTAGCGGGCTTCGCACAGATACGCAGTATTTT. The rearrangement joins TRBV7-2 to TRBJ2-3; TRBD2 matches 12 bases. Trimming at V came to 5 bases and at J to 1 base, leaving 7 bases not matched to a gene. CDR1 SGHTA and CDR2 FQGNSA come from the germline V gene. This CDR3 comprises 17 residues.